The next 27 T cell receptor beta chains were all read from a single sample in a study of blood T cell repertoires in COVID-19. Measured with immunoSEQ multiplex PCR; TCRdb has only the in-frame clones, and not every one. The sample gives about 14,000 clones, roughly 73% of which show up once; approximately 9.8% is in the top ten. Material: peripheral blood. These receptors originate from a man aged 65 to 85 with acute or convalescent COVID-19.

This clone was seen only a few times. The chain is built from TRBV7-9 and TRBJ1-4; no reliable D call. This CDR3 comprises 15 residues. Trimming stripped 3 bases from V and 3 bases from J, with 11 bases between. CDR1 is SEHNR, CDR2 FQNEAQ, per germline (reference sequence). CDR3 coding DNA: TGTGCCAGCAGCTTCTATGTACAGCCTAATGAAAAACTGTTTTTT. Amino acid sequence: CASSFYVQPNEKLFF.

The V gene is TRBV7-2, the J gene TRBJ2-7; 9 nucleotides agree with TRBD2. After removal of 5 bases from V and 2 bases from J, the junction contained 10 bases not matched to a gene. CDR3 size: 16 residues. The germline V gene encodes CDR1 SGHTA and CDR2 FQGNSA. The CDR3: CASSTWGRGGPYEQYF. The CDR3 DNA sequence: TGTGCCAGCAGCACATGGGGGCGGGGGGGCCCCTACGAGCAGTACTTC. Drawing the rest from reference TRBV7-2 and TRBJ2-7, the complete variable domain is GAGVSQSPSNKVTEKGKDVELRCDPISGHTALYWYRQSLGQGLEFLIYFQGNSAPDKSGLPSDRFSAERTGGSVSTLTIQRTQQEDSAVYLCASSTWGRGGPYEQYFGPGTRLTVT.

This clone was observed a single time. This chain connects TRBV4-2 to TRBJ2-1; TRBD2 might be the D (5 bases). V lost 7 bases and J 0 bases, leaving 13 bases between the germline ends. The CDR3 has 15 amino acids. CDR1 is LGHNA and CDR2 is YNFKEQ in the germline V gene. This CDR3 reads CASTITRSSYNEQFF. CDR3 sequence (DNA): TGTGCCAGCACCATAACTAGGAGCTCCTACAATGAGCAGTTCTTC.

V usage is TRBV11-3 and J usage is TRBJ2-3; 7 bases map to TRBD1. Germline CDR1 and CDR2: SGHNT and YENEEA. This CDR3 has 14 residues. Losses at the gene ends were 5 bases for V and 3 bases for J; bases not matched to a gene: 5. CDR3 DNA: TGTGCCAGCAGCCCCAGGGGGACGACAGATACGCAGTATTTT. This codes for CASSPRGTTDTQYF.

There are a few counts of this clone. The V call is TRBV10-3, the J call TRBJ1-2; TRBD1 is a possible D gene (5 bases). The V and J ends lost 2 bases and 3 bases respectively, with 10 bases between them. The CDR3 contains 14 residues. Per germline, CDR1 ENHRY and CDR2 SYGVKD. CDR3 sequence (DNA): TGTGCCATCAGTGAGCGGGGGGGTGACTATGGCTACACCTTC. Protein product: CAISERGGDYGYTF.

The V gene is TRBV10-3, the J gene TRBJ1-2; D is ambiguous. Looked up from germline, CDR1 is ENHRY and CDR2 is SYGVKD. The germline V and J ends were trimmed by 0 bases and 8 bases, with 13 bases remaining between them. The CDR3 spans 14 residues. This chain's CDR3 is CAISESGPLMGYTF. CDR3 DNA: TGTGCCATCAGTGAGTCTGGGCCTCTTATGGGCTACACCTTC.

The chain combines TRBV11-2 with TRBJ2-5, with 8 nucleotides matching TRBD1. Germline values: CDR1 SGHAT, CDR2 FQNNGV. V lost 5 bases and J lost 1; bases outside the gene matches: 6. The CDR3 spans 15 residues. The CDR3 reads CASSIDRGTQETQYF. The CDR3 DNA reads TGTGCCAGCAGCATCGACAGGGGCACCCAAGAGACCCAGTACTTC.

CDR3 DNA sequence: TGTGCCAGCAGCTTAGACGGGACTAGTACGTGGGAGACCCAGTACTTC. Translation: CASSLDGTSTWETQYF. The V and J genes are TRBV7-2 and TRBJ2-5; 8 bases align to TRBD2. The CDR3 totals 16 residues. CDR1 is SGHTA, CDR2 FQGNSA, per germline. V trimming: 1 base; J trimming: 5 bases; junction bases outside the gene matches: 9.

In this sample, this clone turned up a few times. The V gene is TRBV7-2, the J gene TRBJ2-7; D is possibly TRBD2 (6 bases). This CDR3 has 16 residues. The germline V gene has CDR1 SGHTA and CDR2 FQGNSA. The ends were cut back, 1 base at V and 3 bases at J, with 16 bases in the middle. The DNA of the CDR3 is TGTGCCAGCAGCTTAGGTAGGAAGCGGGCCCTCTACGAGCAGTACTTC. Translation gives CASSLGRKRALYEQYF.

This clone has a single count. V and J are TRBV7-2 and TRBJ1-2, with D maybe TRBD1 (5 bases). Germline V CDR1 and CDR2: SGHTA, FQGNSA. The V end lost 1 base, the J end lost 4 bases, and 10 bases lay between the germline ends. The CDR3 runs to 14 residues. The CDR3 coding sequence is TGTGCCAGCAGCTTAGGCAGGGCCCGCTATGGCTACACCTTC. It translates to CASSLGRARYGYTF.

V usage is TRBV27 and J usage is TRBJ1-1; D remains unclear. With 4 bases removed from V and 4 bases from J, the gap between germline ends came to 10 bases. The CDR3 totals 13 residues. Germline CDR1 reads MNHEY; CDR2 reads SMNVEV (reference sequence). CDR3 region: CASSSRRGTEAFF. The CDR3 DNA is TGTGCCAGCAGTTCCCGGAGAGGCACTGAAGCTTTCTTT.

The chain employs TRBV7-2 and TRBJ1-4; 8 nucleotides line up with TRBD1. The V and J ends lost 3 bases and 5 bases, in that order; junction bases with no gene match: 5. This CDR3 contains 15 residues. CDR1 is SGHTA and CDR2 is FQGNSA in the germline V gene. CDR3 residues: CASSFTGGWNEKLFF. The CDR3 DNA follows: TGTGCCAGCAGCTTCACAGGGGGTTGGAATGAAAAACTGTTTTTT.

CDR3 region: CASSTGTGGSGELFF. DNA of the CDR3: TGTGCCAGTAGCACCGGGACAGGGGGGTCCGGGGAGCTGTTTTTT. The V call is TRBV19, the J call TRBJ2-2; 11 bases agree with TRBD1. With 6 bases clipped from V and 6 bases from J, the junction kept 6 bases outside the gene matches. Germline CDR1 reads LNHDA; CDR2 reads SQIVND (reference sequence). The CDR3 length is 15 residues.

V and J are TRBV28 and TRBJ1-5; D is perhaps TRBD1 (6 bases). The germline V gene encodes CDR1 MDHEN and CDR2 SYDVKM. Between the trimmed V and J ends, which lost 8 bases and 1 base, there was a span of 21 bases. The CDR3 length is 17 residues. The CDR3 spells CASFSGTPVESNQPQHF. The CDR3 coding sequence is TGTGCCAGCTTTTCCGGGACACCGGTCGAGAGCAATCAGCCCCAGCATTTT.

This chain connects TRBV7-2 to TRBJ2-5; the D is unclear. The CDR3 loop spans 14 amino acids. V was shortened by 5 bases and J by 4 bases, with 14 bases between the two germline ends. CDR1 is SGHTA and CDR2 is FQGNSA in the germline V gene. CDR3 sequence reads: CASSAPRFGETQYF. CDR3 bases: TGTGCCAGCAGCGCACCTAGATTTGGAGAGACCCAGTACTTC. Full variable domain (remainder filled in from reference TRBV7-2 and TRBJ2-5): GAGVSQSPSNKVTEKGKDVELRCDPISGHTALYWYRQSLGQGLEFLIYFQGNSAPDKSGLPSDRFSAERTGGSVSTLTIQRTQQEDSAVYLCASSAPRFGETQYFGPGTRLLVL.

The chain combines TRBV19 with TRBJ1-5; no definite D call. Per the germline V gene, CDR1 is LNHDA and CDR2 is SQIVND (reference sequence). The CDR3 totals 12 residues. Trimming cost V 7 bases and J 5 bases, with 9 bases left between them. The CDR3, as DNA: TGTGCCAGTAATTCAGGATATCAGCCCCAGCATTTT. Translation: CASNSGYQPQHF.

The genes are TRBV5-4 and TRBJ2-2, with 10 bases identical to TRBD1. CDR1 and CDR2 (germline): SGHNT, YYREEE (reference sequence). Trimming took 3 bases from V and 2 from J; bases not matched to a gene: 10. The length of the CDR3 is 18 residues. CDR3 in amino acids: CASSSRTGGGLNTGELFF. The CDR3, as DNA: TGTGCCAGCAGCTCGAGGACAGGGGGTGGATTAAACACCGGGGAGCTGTTTTTT. The full variable domain, with the rest looked up from reference TRBV5-4 and TRBJ2-2, is ETGVTQSPTHLIKTRGQQVTLRCSSQSGHNTVSWYQQALGQGPQFIFQYYREEENGRGNFPPRFSGLQFPNYSSELNVNALELDDSALYLCASSSRTGGGLNTGELFFGEGSRLTVL.

The chain is built from TRBV3-1 (or the pseudogene TRBV3-2) and TRBJ1-6, with no clear D. V was clipped by 5 bases and J by 5 bases, with 22 bases between them. The germline V gene has CDR1 LGHDT and CDR2 YNNKEL (reference sequence). The CDR3 runs 18 residues. CDR3 amino acids: CASSDSSPIIHHNSPLHF. CDR3 sequence (DNA): TGTGCCAGCAGCGACTCTAGTCCCATCATACATCATAATTCACCCCTCCACTTT.

The chain carries TRBV28 and TRBJ1-1; D remains unclear. Trimming removed 6 bases at V and 1 base at J, with 12 bases between. The length of the CDR3 is 14 residues. The germline V gene has CDR1 MDHEN and CDR2 SYDVKM. Here the CDR3 reads CASSVQRGNTEAFF. DNA of the CDR3: TGTGCCAGCAGCGTCCAGCGGGGGAACACTGAAGCTTTCTTT.

The chain is built from TRBV5-6 and TRBJ2-1; D unclear. Germline-derived CDR1 and CDR2 are SGHDT and YYEEEE. V gave up 0 bases and J gave up 2 bases, with 18 bases separating them. There are 18 residues in the CDR3. The DNA of the CDR3 is TGTGCCAGCAGCTTGGATGAGCTGAACCATAACGCCTACAATGAGCAGTTCTTC. Amino acids: CASSLDELNHNAYNEQFF.

This chain links TRBV30 with TRBJ1-6, with unresolved D. The CDR3 contains 14 residues. The germline gives CDR1 GTSNPN, CDR2 SVGIG (reference sequence). V lost 3 bases and J lost 6, with 12 bases in between. CDR3 sequence: CAWSLPGFNSPLHF. CDR3 DNA sequence: TGTGCCTGGAGCTTGCCGGGTTTTAATTCACCCCTCCACTTT.

This clone occurred once. The chain carries TRBV2 and TRBJ2-5; 7 bases agree with TRBD2. Trimming at V came to 7 bases and at J to 3 bases, leaving 5 bases not matched to a gene. This CDR3 is built from 13 residues. The germline V gene encodes CDR1 SNHLY and CDR2 FYNNEI. The CDR3 nucleotides are TGTGCCAGCAAAACTAGCGAAAAAGAGACCCAGTACTTC. Protein sequence: CASKTSEKETQYF.

In its sample, this clone was seen a few times. The chain joins TRBV10-3 to TRBJ2-5, with D maybe TRBD1 (5 bases). The V and J ends lost 4 bases and 2 bases respectively, with 11 bases between them. CDR3 length: 14 amino acids. Germline values: CDR1 ENHRY, CDR2 SYGVKD. CDR3 DNA sequence: TGTGCCATCAGTGGAGACAGCGAACAAGAGACCCAGTACTTC. Its translation is CAISGDSEQETQYF.

The rearrangement joins TRBV19 to TRBJ1-2, with 11 nucleotides matching TRBD1. Germline values: CDR1 LNHDA, CDR2 SQIVND (reference sequence). The CDR3 spans 16 residues. V lost 5 bases, J lost 2 bases, and 7 bases stayed unmatched. In DNA form, the CDR3 reads TGTGCCAGTAGTTCCCCCGGACAGGGGGCGAACTATGGCTACACCTTC. Its translation is CASSSPGQGANYGYTF.

The chain joins TRBV5-6 to TRBJ1-2; no definite D call. The V gene's germline CDR1 is SGHDT and CDR2 YYEEEE. Trimming removed 0 bases at V and 8 bases at J, with 8 bases between. The CDR3 spans 12 residues. The CDR3 nucleotides read TGTGCCAGCAGCTTGGATGCGGGGGGCTACACCTTC. Amino acid sequence: CASSLDAGGYTF.

There are a few counts of this clone. This sequence joins TRBV5-1 and TRBJ2-1, with 12 bases lining up with TRBD2. Losses at the gene ends were 3 bases for V and 0 bases for J; bases not matched to a gene: 10. Germline lookup yields CDR1 SGHRS and CDR2 YFSETQ. The CDR3 runs 19 residues. CDR3 bases: TGCGCCAGCAGCTGGCCCTCTAGCGGGAGGGTCCTCTCCTACAATGAGCAGTTCTTC. Protein sequence: CASSWPSSGRVLSYNEQFF.

J is TRBJ1-2 and V is TRBV28; no reliable D call. Trimming pared 5 bases from V and 3 bases from J, leaving 16 bases between. This CDR3 has 15 residues. Germline values: CDR1 MDHEN, CDR2 SYDVKM. The CDR3 loop is CASSQNRPGDYGYTF. CDR3 sequence (DNA): TGTGCCAGCAGTCAAAATCGCCCGGGAGACTATGGCTACACCTTC.